The 8 T cell receptor beta chains below all came from one sample that was sequenced in a study of glioma-infiltrating T cells. TCR alpha and beta CDR3 regions were amplified from RNA using iRepertoire nested multiplex PCR. MiXCR, applied by TCRdb to the multiplex PCR reads, yields one record per CDR3 protein. This table holds roughly 200,000 distinct CDR3 sequences, approximately 30% found once. The sample consisted of glioma tissue, nonneoplastic brain tissue, or PBMCs (not recorded which). All receptors derive from a human donor with low-grade glioma or glioblastoma, undergoing nonglioma brain surgery, or in good health (not recorded which).

This clonotype was recorded many times. The genes are TRBV25-1 and TRBJ2-4; 7 bases are shared with TRBD1. After removal of 4 bases from V and 1 base from J, the junction contained 4 bases not matched to a gene. CDR3 length: 15 amino acids. The germline V gene has CDR1 MGHDK and CDR2 SYGVNS. In DNA form, the CDR3 reads TGTGCCAGCAGTGCGACACAGGGGGCCAAAAACATTCAGTACTTC. It translates to CASSATQGAKNIQYF.

This clonotype was found many times. The V gene is TRBV12-3 or TRBV12-4, the J gene TRBJ1-1; D is possibly TRBD1 (5 bases). The CDR3 length is 15 residues. V was clipped by 2 bases and J by 4 bases, with 14 bases between them. CDR3 coding DNA: TGTGCCAGCAGTTTAATAATGCGGGGGAGCACTGAAGCTTTCTTT. It is translated as CASSLIMRGSTEAFF.

Remarks on this clonotype: This may arise from a read error, as a much more abundant clone is one base away. J is TRBJ2-1 and V is TRBV27, with a tentative D call TRBD2 (5 bases). From germline, CDR1 is MNHEY and CDR2 SMNVEV (reference sequence). V was clipped by 5 bases and J by 3 bases, with 17 bases between them. The CDR3 is 16 amino acids. CDR3 sequence reads: CASSDSSSLNYNEQFF. For the CDR3, the DNA is TGTGCCAGCAGTGACTCCTCTAGCCTCAACTACAATGAGCAGTTCTTC.

This clonotype was observed many times. V is TRBV12-3 or TRBV12-4 and J is TRBJ2-3, with TRBD2 identical over 12 bases. The CDR3 is made up of 14 amino acids. J was trimmed by 6 bases and V by 7 bases; bases with no gene match: 5. CDR3 amino acids: CASTETSGSDTQYF. The CDR3 DNA reads as TGTGCCAGCACCGAGACTAGCGGGAGTGATACGCAGTATTTT.

V usage is TRBV3-1 and J usage is TRBJ2-3; 8 bases fit TRBD2. The CDR3 totals 16 residues. Trimming at V came to 5 bases and at J to 2 bases, leaving 9 bases not matched to a gene. Germline V gene data show CDR1 as LGHDT and CDR2 as YNNKEL (reference sequence). The CDR3 spells CASSALRGAVTDTQYF. CDR3 bases: TGTGCCAGCAGCGCCCTGCGGGGGGCCGTCACAGATACGCAGTATTTT.

This clonotype was counted only a few times. The V gene is TRBV20-1, the J gene TRBJ2-1; 10 nucleotides line up with TRBD2. Germline values: CDR1 DFQATT, CDR2 SNEGSKA (reference sequence). The V and J ends lost 5 bases and 1 base, in that order; junction bases with no gene match: 23. This CDR3 has 21 amino acids. CDR3 bases: TGCAGTGCTGGCGGCGGCCCGGGGTTACTAGCGGGAAAAAGTTCCTACAATGAGCAGTTCTTC. This codes for CSAGGGPGLLAGKSSYNEQFF.

The sample holds a few counts of this clonotype. V usage is TRBV5-1 and J usage is TRBJ2-3; D not certain. Trimming took 4 bases from V and 4 from J, leaving 10 bases between them. The CDR3 contains 13 residues. Germline CDR1 and CDR2: SGHRS and YFSETQ. As DNA, the CDR3 is TGCGCCAGCAGCCCCTCCCGGGCAGATACGCAGTATTTT. Protein product: CASSPSRADTQYF. Using reference TRBV5-1 and TRBJ2-3 for the parts outside the CDR3, the full variable domain is KAGVTQTPRYLIKTRGQQVTLSCSPISGHRSVSWYQQTPGQGLQFLFEYFSETQRNKGNFPGRFSGRQFSNSRSEMNVSTLELGDSALYLCASSPSRADTQYFGPGTRLTVL.

At least ten counts were recorded for this clonotype. The chain couples TRBV4-3 to TRBJ2-7; D remains unclear. CDR3 length equals 15 residues. Looked up from germline, CDR1 is LGHNA and CDR2 is YSLEER. Between the trimmed V and J ends, which lost 0 bases and 3 bases, there was a span of 12 bases. CDR3 bases: TGCGCCAGCAGCCAAGATTCGGACGCTAACTACGAGCAGTACTTC. Residues: CASSQDSDANYEQYF.